The table lists the clone carrying this T cell receptor beta chain with a few counts. These data belong to a study of type 1 regulatory T cells. Looking at the study overall: An in vitro protocol generated T-allo10, a Tr1-enriched, alloantigen-specific CD4 T cell product.

The length of the CDR3 is 19 residues. Germline V gene lookup returns CDR1 MNHEY and CDR2 SVGEGT. Between the trimmed V and J ends, which lost 2 bases and 1 base, there was a span of 18 bases. TCRdb called the reads again in MiXCR, with one record for every CDR3 protein. The sample shows over 90,000 distinct CDR3 sequences, about 28% of them seen only once. This TCR derives from a human donor in good health. The chain joins TRBV6-2 or TRBV6-3 to TRBJ2-6; D gene unclear. Source material: CD4+ T cells, either the whole sample or a sorted fraction (not recorded which). The CDR3 DNA follows: TGTGCCAGCAGTTACCTTATCCGGGCTACTCGGTCTGGGGCCAACGTCCTGACTTTC. This translates into CASSYLIRATRSGANVLTF.